This record concerns one TCR beta chain sequence. Its antigen is still unknown. The data are from a study of memory CD4+ T cells and cytomegalovirus serostatus. Regarding the study as a whole: The CMV-associated TCR signature appears largely within the CD4+ memory repertoire. About 40% of the roughly 160 known CMV-associated TCRbeta sequences appeared in CD4+ memory.

Single viable CD3+CD4+CD8-CD45RO+ cells were sorted as the memory CD4+ T cells. Donors' CMV status reflects serum IgG against pp150, pp28, p38, p52. V shed 5 bases and J shed 5 bases, with 16 bases lying between them. The CDR3 has 14 amino acids. Germline assignment: CDR1 MDHEN and CDR2 SYDVKM. The protocol was immunoSEQ multiplex PCR, while the TCRdb copy is restricted to in-frame clones and leaves out a portion. The data hold 46,000 or so clones, with around 78% observed a single time. J is TRBJ2-7 and V is TRBV28; possible D gene TRBD2, 5 bases. Sequenced material: memory CD4+ T cells from blood. The TCR originated in an adult in good health and CMV-seronegative. In nucleotides, the CDR3 is TGTGCCAGCAGTCCCTCGAGGGATCGCGACGAGCAGTACTTC. Amino acid sequence: CASSPSRDRDEQYF.